Following are 5 T cell receptor beta chains from one sample sequenced in a study of PD-1 blockade in classical Hodgkin lymphoma. Time point given: cycle 4 day 1 (C4D1), after 6 weeks of nivolumab. Each patient experienced a relapse that followed autologous stem cell transplantation, and brentuximab vedotin exposure varied. PBMCs, once thawed, yielded CD8+ T cells isolated by magnetic negative selection. Sequencing was performed with immunoSEQ multiplex PCR; in TCRdb, only in-frame clones are kept and a portion is missing. The repertoire holds approximately 19,000 clones, with around 89% as singletons. Sequencing used CD8+ T cells from blood, obtained before the fourth cycle of nivolumab. Receptor source: a human donor with classical Hodgkin lymphoma.

The V gene is TRBV2, the J gene TRBJ2-7; D gene unclear. This CDR3 contains 16 residues. The V gene lost 2 bases and the J gene lost 2 bases, with 16 bases spanning the gap. Germline CDR1 and CDR2: SNHLY and FYNNEI. The CDR3 here is CASSEFSGLGTYEQYF. The CDR3, as DNA: TGTGCCAGCAGTGAATTCTCTGGATTGGGAACCTACGAGCAGTACTTC.

The gene calls are TRBV29-1 and TRBJ2-7; 11 bases are a match to TRBD1. The J segment lost 7 bases and the V segment lost 4 bases, leaving 9 bases of the junction unmatched. Germline lookup yields CDR1 SQVTM and CDR2 ANQGSEA. The CDR3 is 14 residues long. DNA of the CDR3: TGCAGCGTTGTTGCTGGACAGGGGGCGGGGGAGCAGTACTTC. Its protein is CSVVAGQGAGEQYF.

The chain carries TRBV7-9 and TRBJ1-1, with D possibly TRBD1 on 6 matching bases. The germline V gene encodes CDR1 SEHNR and CDR2 FQNEAQ (reference sequence). V was cut by 2 bases and J by 7 bases, with 11 bases left in between. The CDR3 covers 13 residues. DNA of the CDR3: TGTGCCAGCAGCTTACCAGGGGCGGATGAAGCTTTCTTT. Protein: CASSLPGADEAFF.

The chain recombines TRBV7-8 with TRBJ2-1; 10 bases fit TRBD2. Germline CDR1 and CDR2: SGHVS and FQNEAQ. The CDR3 extends over 16 amino acids. Trimming removed 3 bases from V and 4 bases from J; junction bases left unmatched: 6. The CDR3 DNA reads as TGTGCCAGCAGCTTGCCTGGACTAGCGGAGTACAATGAGCAGTTCTTC. Protein: CASSLPGLAEYNEQFF.

This clone was observed once. The chain uses TRBV7-2 and TRBJ2-1; 7 bases match TRBD1. The CDR3 has 14 residues. V trimming: 5 bases; J trimming: 5 bases; junction bases outside the gene matches: 6. Per germline, CDR1 SGHTA and CDR2 FQGNSA. The CDR3 reads CASSLNTGDNEQFF. Written as DNA, the CDR3 is TGTGCCAGCAGCCTGAATACAGGGGACAATGAGCAGTTCTTC.